The 23 T cell receptor beta chains given below trace back to one sample, sequenced in a study of T cells in Graves' hyperthyroidism and ophthalmopathy. Amplified TCR beta CDR3 regions derived from RNA transcripts. HTBI primers were employed in a first-round RT-PCR of the TCR CDR3. MiXCR, applied by TCRdb to the multiplex PCR reads, yields one record per CDR3 protein. The sample has 350,000 to 400,000 distinct CDR3 sequences; about 18% are singletons. The material sequenced was blood. The origin of the receptors is a woman aged 18 to 35 with Graves' hyperthyroidism.

This clonotype was seen a handful of times. A read error is possible here, since a much larger clone lies one base away. The chain combines TRBV29-1 with TRBJ1-2; TRBD1 might be the D (5 bases). From germline, CDR1 is SQVTM and CDR2 ANQGSEA. The CDR3 loop spans 13 amino acids. The CDR3 is CSVDRAPNYGYSF. CDR3 coding DNA: TGCAGCGTTGACAGGGCTCCTAACTATGGCTACAGCTTC.

This clonotype was recorded many times. This CDR3 is CASRGKYQETQYF. The CDR3 DNA is TGTGCCAGCAGAGGGAAGTACCAAGAGACCCAGTACTTC. The V gene is TRBV28, the J gene TRBJ2-5; D unresolved. Per the germline V gene, CDR1 is MDHEN and CDR2 is SYDVKM. V gave up 6 bases and J gave up 0 bases, with 8 bases separating them. The CDR3 totals 13 residues.

This clonotype was detected many times. The J gene is TRBJ1-2, the V gene TRBV11-2; D ambiguous. Germline CDR1 and CDR2: SGHAT and FQNNGV. This CDR3 region has 13 residues. Deletions cut 0 bases from V and 8 bases from J, with 10 bases between. CDR3 sequence reads: CASSLDRNRGYTF. CDR3 nucleotides: TGTGCCAGCAGCTTAGATCGGAATAGGGGCTACACCTTC.

There are a few counts of this clonotype. The chain couples TRBV18 to TRBJ2-7; 13 bases line up with TRBD2. The V and J ends lost 5 bases and 0 bases, in that order; junction bases with no gene match: 7. Germline lookup yields CDR1 KGHSH and CDR2 LQKENI. This CDR3 contains 17 residues. CDR3 residues: CASSSGTSGISSYEQYF. In nucleotides, the CDR3 is TGTGCCAGCTCATCGGGGACTAGCGGGATCAGCTCCTACGAGCAGTACTTC.

This clonotype has at least ten counts. The chain couples TRBV4-1 to TRBJ1-2; no clear D gene. V was pared by 0 bases and J by 5 bases, with 10 bases between. CDR3 length: 14 residues. Germline CDR1 MGHRA, CDR2 YSYEKL. The CDR3 sequence: CASSQEGFRYGYTF. DNA for the CDR3: TGCGCCAGCAGCCAAGAAGGGTTTCGGTATGGCTACACCTTC.

This clonotype was seen ten or more times. V is TRBV2 and J is TRBJ1-1; 8 nucleotides agree with TRBD1. Trimming cost V 4 bases and J 4 bases; bases outside gene matches: 14. Germline assignment: CDR1 SNHLY and CDR2 FYNNEI. This CDR3 contains 17 residues. The CDR3: CASSGPNEDREGTEAFF. The CDR3, as DNA: TGTGCCAGCAGTGGTCCCAATGAGGACAGGGAGGGCACTGAAGCTTTCTTT. Complete variable domain (other parts from reference TRBV2 and TRBJ1-1): EPEVTQTPSHQVTQMGQEVILRCVPISNHLYFYWYRQILGQKVEFLVSFYNNEISEKSEIFDDQFSVERPDGSNFTLKIRSTKLEDSAMYFCASSGPNEDREGTEAFFGQGTRLTVV.

This clonotype occurred many times. J is TRBJ1-1 and V is TRBV6-1; D remains unclear. The CDR3 is 13 residues long. The germline CDR1 and CDR2 sequences are MNHNS and SASEGT. V lost 2 bases, J lost 0 bases, and 4 bases lay in between. CDR3 coding DNA: TGTGCCAGCAGTGAACAGGTGAACACTGAAGCTTTCTTT. This gives the protein CASSEQVNTEAFF.

The chain has TRBV6-1 and TRBJ2-7; 11 bases line up with TRBD1. The CDR3 covers 13 residues. V shed 8 bases, J shed 7 bases, and the junction held 7 bases outside the gene matches. Germline CDR1 is MNHNS and CDR2 is SASEGT. The CDR3 loop is CASGMDRGREQYF. The CDR3 DNA follows: TGTGCCAGCGGCATGGACAGGGGGCGAGAGCAGTACTTC.

This clonotype was detected ten times or more. J is TRBJ2-5 and V is TRBV12-3 or TRBV12-4; D perhaps matches TRBD2 (6 bases). Trimming pared 1 base from V and 5 bases from J, leaving 14 bases between. The CDR3 spans 15 residues. The CDR3 DNA follows: TGTGCCAGCAGTTTAGGGCTTCGGGGAGGCGAGACCCAGTACTTC. It codes for CASSLGLRGGETQYF.

CDR3 loop: CASSSGRSNTGELFF. In DNA form, the CDR3 reads TGCGCCAGCAGCTCCGGACGGTCGAACACCGGGGAGCTGTTTTTT. J is TRBJ2-2 and V is TRBV5-1; no clear D gene. Trimming took 3 bases from V and 0 from J, leaving 9 bases between them. There are 15 residues in the CDR3. Germline V gene lookup returns CDR1 SGHRS and CDR2 YFSETQ.

The chain is built from TRBV28 and TRBJ1-5; possibly TRBD1 for D (6 bases). Trimming removed 6 bases at V and 6 bases at J, with 12 bases between. Germline V gene lookup returns CDR1 MDHEN and CDR2 SYDVKM. CDR3 size: 13 residues. The CDR3 protein is CASRGTFGQPQHF. The CDR3 bases are TGTGCCAGCAGGGGGACATTTGGTCAGCCCCAGCATTTT.

This clonotype was seen at least ten times. The chain uses TRBV7-8 and TRBJ1-5; no definite D call. The V end was cut by 3 bases, the J end by 0 bases, with 9 bases between. This CDR3 has 15 residues. Germline lookup yields CDR1 SGHVS and CDR2 FQNEAQ. CDR3 loop: CASSFGQTSNQPQHF. The CDR3 DNA sequence: TGTGCCAGCAGCTTCGGCCAGACTAGCAATCAGCCCCAGCATTTT.

This clonotype was seen at least ten times. This rearrangement joins TRBV5-1 to TRBJ2-5, with 10 bases lining up with TRBD2. The CDR3 is made up of 15 amino acids. From germline, CDR1 is SGHRS and CDR2 YFSETQ. V gave up 1 base and J gave up 4 bases; unmatched junction bases: 4. The CDR3 bases are TGCGCCAGCAGCTTGTCGGCTAGCGGGGGAGAGACCCAGTACTTC. Its protein product is CASSLSASGGETQYF.

This clonotype was counted many times. The rearrangement links TRBV7-8 to TRBJ2-7; a weak D match, TRBD1 (6 bases). This CDR3 has 13 amino acids. Looked up from germline, CDR1 is SGHVS and CDR2 is FQNEAQ. Trimming removed 1 base at V and 5 bases at J, with 9 bases between. CDR3 nucleotides: TGTGCCAGCAGCTTAGACAGGGAACACGAGCAGTACTTC. This codes for CASSLDREHEQYF.

This clonotype was found many times. The genes are TRBV11-2 and TRBJ2-5; D ambiguous. The germline V and J ends were trimmed by 4 bases and 1 base, with 7 bases remaining between them. The CDR3 loop spans 13 amino acids. Germline V CDR1 and CDR2: SGHAT, FQNNGV. The CDR3 region is CASSSTLQETQYF. CDR3 coding DNA: TGTGCCAGCAGCTCCACCCTCCAAGAGACCCAGTACTTC.

At least ten counts were recorded for this clonotype. The chain employs TRBV20-1 and TRBJ2-5, with 10 bases lining up with TRBD2. Trimming at V came to 3 bases and at J to 1 base, leaving 11 bases not matched to a gene. Germline values: CDR1 DFQATT, CDR2 SNEGSKA (reference sequence). The CDR3 totals 17 residues. CDR3 coding DNA: TGCAGTGCTAGGGTCCTTAGCGGGGGGCACCTCCAAGAGACCCAGTACTTC. Protein sequence: CSARVLSGGHLQETQYF.

The rearrangement joins TRBV11-2 to TRBJ1-2; D possibly corresponds to TRBD1 (6 bases). The CDR3 loop spans 15 amino acids. V was trimmed by 0 bases and J by 4 bases, leaving 12 bases between them. Germline assignment: CDR1 SGHAT and CDR2 FQNNGV. CDR3 protein: CASSLDTGMIYGYTF. CDR3 nucleotides: TGTGCCAGCAGCTTAGACACAGGGATGATCTATGGCTACACCTTC.

This clonotype appeared many times. V and J are TRBV20-1 and TRBJ1-1; 9 nucleotides line up with TRBD1. The CDR3 extends over 15 amino acids. CDR1 DFQATT and CDR2 SNEGSKA come from the germline V gene (reference sequence). With 3 bases clipped from V and 0 bases from J, the junction kept 5 bases outside the gene matches. DNA of the CDR3: TGCAGTGCTAGGGAAACAGGGGGCATGAACACTGAAGCTTTCTTT. Amino acid sequence: CSARETGGMNTEAFF.

The rearrangement links TRBV11-2 to TRBJ1-1; 7 nucleotides match TRBD1. Germline trimming cut 5 bases from V and 1 base from J; bases unmatched to any gene: 7. CDR1 is SGHAT and CDR2 is FQNNGV in the germline V gene. This CDR3 region has 15 residues. CDR3 nucleotides: TGTGCCAGCAGCCAGATCTCAGGGGGGAACACTGAAGCTTTCTTT. This gives the protein CASSQISGGNTEAFF.

This CDR3 reads CSASIPQGPWKYGYTF. DNA of the CDR3: TGCAGTGCTAGTATCCCGCAGGGGCCTTGGAAATATGGCTACACCTTC. The chain recombines TRBV20-1 with TRBJ1-2, with TRBD1 as a possible D gene (6 bases). This CDR3 spans 16 amino acids. V was trimmed by 3 bases and J by 5 bases, leaving 22 bases between them. Germline loops: CDR1 DFQATT, CDR2 SNEGSKA (reference sequence).

This clonotype was detected only a few times. CDR3 sequence reads: CASSPSPWRDRDGNYGYTF. The CDR3 DNA reads as TGTGCCAGCTCACCATCTCCATGGAGGGATCGGGACGGTAACTATGGCTACACCTTC. The chain links TRBV18 to TRBJ1-2; D may be TRBD1 (5 bases). The CDR3 contains 19 residues. With 2 bases removed from V and 1 base from J, the gap between germline ends came to 23 bases. The V gene's germline CDR1 is KGHSH and CDR2 LQKENI. The whole variable domain, remainder taken from reference TRBV18 and TRBJ1-2, is NAGVMQNPRHLVRRRGQEARLRCSPMKGHSHVYWYRQLPEEGLKFMVYLQKENIIDESGMPKERFSAEFPKEGPSILRIQQVVRGDSAAYFCASSPSPWRDRDGNYGYTFGSGTRLTVV.

Notes on this clonotype: A single base separates this from a much larger clone, so it may be a read error. This chain uses TRBV12-3 or TRBV12-4 with TRBJ2-3, with 9 bases identical to TRBD2. CDR3 length: 15 residues. J lost 2 bases, V lost 7 bases, and 7 bases had no gene match. CDR3 residues: CASTSSSGVTDTQYF. The CDR3 DNA sequence: TGTGCCAGCACCTCTTCTAGCGGGGTCACAGATACGCAGTATTTT.

This clonotype was seen ten or more times. CDR3: CATSAAEAQYF. The DNA of the CDR3 is TGTGCCACCAGTGCTGCTGAGGCCCAGTACTTC. This chain connects TRBV24-1 to TRBJ2-5; D is unresolved. Germline V gives CDR1 KGHDR, CDR2 SFDVKD. This CDR3 is 11 amino acids long. V lost 5 bases to trimming and J lost 9 bases, with 9 bases between them.